This T cell receptor (beta chain) derives from a study of CD8 T cells in ankylosing spondylitis. Study-wide points: Earlier reports found some motif variants in synovial fluid and blood in reactive arthritis.

This clonotype was detected only a few times. No antigen is known for it. Scientists made TCR beta libraries using quantitative 5'-RACE with molecular barcodes. TCRdb independently ran MiXCR on the 5' RACE reads; one entry per CDR3 protein. The sample has about 240,000 distinct CDR3 sequences, over 9.5% seen once; the top ten hold around 2.6%. Input material: blood, either unsorted or a sorted T cell fraction (not recorded which). This sequence originates from a male donor with ankylosing spondylitis or in good health (not recorded which).

The CDR3 bases are TGTGCCTGGCTTCCCTTATCTGGGGCCAACGTCCTGACTTTC. Translating gives CAWLPLSGANVLTF. The V call is TRBV30, the J call TRBJ2-6; D uncertain. The CDR3 sequence is 14 residues long. V gave up 5 bases and J gave up 1 base, with 9 bases separating them. Germline V gene sequence: CDR1 GTSNPN, CDR2 SVGIG (reference sequence). The whole variable domain, filled in from reference TRBV30 and TRBJ2-6, reads SQTIHQWPATLVQPVGSPLSLECTVEGTSNPNLYWYRQAAGRGLQLLFYSVGIGQISSEVPQNLSASRPQDRQFILSSKKLLLSDSGFYLCAWLPLSGANVLTFGAGSRLTVL.